The clone carrying this T cell receptor beta chain was observed at least ten times. Its cognate antigen is unknown. Amplification of TCR beta CDR3 regions used RNA as the template. TCR CDR3 underwent first-round RT-PCR with the HTBI primer set. MiXCR was run by TCRdb on the multiplex PCR reads, yielding one entry per CDR3 protein. The sample shows about 360,000 distinct CDR3 sequences, approximately 15% of them seen only once. The V end lost 6 bases, the J end lost 5 bases, and 14 bases lay between the germline ends. This CDR3 has 13 residues. CDR1 is SGHAT and CDR2 is FQDESV in the germline V gene (reference sequence). The sample comes from a study of T cells in Graves' hyperthyroidism and ophthalmopathy. The authors took PBMCs from 10 ml fresh peripheral blood. Study-wide results and caveats: It was a median around 6 months before onset that the model predicted ophthalmopathy. Ophthalmopathy was separated from stable hyperthyroidism by a 13 V-J model. Within blood appeared most thyroid clonotypes that had expanded above 0.001.

This receptor was taken from a man aged 25-40 years with Graves' hyperthyroidism that later progressed to Graves' ophthalmopathy. This chain joins TRBV11-1 and TRBJ2-7; D is ambiguous. Material for sequencing was blood. This CDR3 reads CASRSLGGHEQYF. CDR3 coding DNA: TGTGCCAGCAGGAGCTTAGGTGGTCACGAGCAGTACTTC.